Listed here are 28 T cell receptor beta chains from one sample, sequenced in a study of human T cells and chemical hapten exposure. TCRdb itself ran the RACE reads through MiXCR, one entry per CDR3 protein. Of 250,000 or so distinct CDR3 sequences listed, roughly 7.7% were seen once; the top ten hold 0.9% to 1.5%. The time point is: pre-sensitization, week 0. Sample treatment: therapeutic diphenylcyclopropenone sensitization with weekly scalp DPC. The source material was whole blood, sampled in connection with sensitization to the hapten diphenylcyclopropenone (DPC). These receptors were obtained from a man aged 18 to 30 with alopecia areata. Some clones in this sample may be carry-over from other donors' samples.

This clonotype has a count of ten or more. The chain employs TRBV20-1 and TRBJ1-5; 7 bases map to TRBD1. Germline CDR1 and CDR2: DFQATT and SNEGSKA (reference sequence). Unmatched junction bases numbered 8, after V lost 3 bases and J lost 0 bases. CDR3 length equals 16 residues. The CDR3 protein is CSASDRTGYSNQPQHF. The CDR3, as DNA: TGCAGTGCTAGCGACAGGACAGGTTATAGCAATCAGCCCCAGCATTTT.

The CDR3 DNA is TGTGCTAGTGCCCCCGGGGAGCCTTACACCGGGGAGCTGTTTTTT. It is translated as CASAPGEPYTGELFF. The chain has TRBV12-5 and TRBJ2-2; weak D call: TRBD2 (5 bases). CDR3 length equals 15 residues. Trimming shortened V by 7 bases and J by 3 bases, and 15 bases separated the two germline ends. Germline CDR1 LGHNT, CDR2 FRNRAP. Full variable domain (missing parts from reference TRBV12-5 and TRBJ2-2): DARVTQTPRHKVTEMGQEVTMRCQPILGHNTVFWYRQTMMQGLELLAYFRNRAPLDDSGMPKDRFSAEMPDATLATLKIQPSEPRDSAVYFCASAPGEPYTGELFFGEGSRLTVL.

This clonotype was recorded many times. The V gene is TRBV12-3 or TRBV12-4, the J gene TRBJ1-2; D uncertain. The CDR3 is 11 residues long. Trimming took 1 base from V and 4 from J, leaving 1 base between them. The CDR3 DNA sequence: TGTGCCAGCAGTTTAGGCTATGGCTACACCTTC. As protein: CASSLGYGYTF.

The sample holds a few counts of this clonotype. In nucleotides, the CDR3 is TGTGCCAGCTCACCTCTGGTTGGTGGAAACACCATATATTTT. The encoded protein is CASSPLVGGNTIYF. The chain employs TRBV18 and TRBJ1-3, with no clear D. This CDR3 comprises 14 residues. Trimming stripped 3 bases from V and 3 bases from J, with 9 bases between. CDR1 and CDR2 (germline): KGHSH, LQKENI. The whole variable domain, remainder taken from reference TRBV18 and TRBJ1-3, is NAGVMQNPRHLVRRRGQEARLRCSPMKGHSHVYWYRQLPEEGLKFMVYLQKENIIDESGMPKERFSAEFPKEGPSILRIQQVVRGDSAAYFCASSPLVGGNTIYFGEGSWLTVV.

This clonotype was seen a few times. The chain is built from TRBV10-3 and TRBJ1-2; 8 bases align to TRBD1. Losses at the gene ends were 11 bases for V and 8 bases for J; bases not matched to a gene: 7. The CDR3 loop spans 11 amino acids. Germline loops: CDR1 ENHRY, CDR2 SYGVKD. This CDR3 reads CASTGVGGYTF. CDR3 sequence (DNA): TGTGCCTCGACAGGGGTCGGGGGCTACACCTTC.

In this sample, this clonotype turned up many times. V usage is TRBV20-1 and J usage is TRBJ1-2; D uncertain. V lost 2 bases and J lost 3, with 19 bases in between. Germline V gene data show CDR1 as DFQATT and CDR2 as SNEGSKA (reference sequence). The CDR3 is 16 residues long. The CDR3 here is CSARIVGHMDDYGYTF. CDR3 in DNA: TGCAGTGCTAGAATAGTGGGCCACATGGATGACTATGGCTACACCTTC.

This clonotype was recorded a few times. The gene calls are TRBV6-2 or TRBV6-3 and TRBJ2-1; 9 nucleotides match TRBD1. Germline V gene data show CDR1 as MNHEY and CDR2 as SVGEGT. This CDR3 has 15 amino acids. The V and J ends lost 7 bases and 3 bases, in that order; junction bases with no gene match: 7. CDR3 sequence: CASTYLDRGYNEQFF. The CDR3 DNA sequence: TGTGCCAGCACCTATCTGGACAGGGGCTACAATGAGCAGTTCTTC.

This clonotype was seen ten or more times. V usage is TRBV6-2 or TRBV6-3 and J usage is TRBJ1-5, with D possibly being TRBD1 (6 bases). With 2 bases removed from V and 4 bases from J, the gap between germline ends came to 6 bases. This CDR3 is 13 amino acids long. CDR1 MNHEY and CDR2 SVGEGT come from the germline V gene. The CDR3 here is CASSYQGNQPQHF. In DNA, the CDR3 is TGTGCCAGCAGTTACCAGGGGAATCAGCCCCAGCATTTT.

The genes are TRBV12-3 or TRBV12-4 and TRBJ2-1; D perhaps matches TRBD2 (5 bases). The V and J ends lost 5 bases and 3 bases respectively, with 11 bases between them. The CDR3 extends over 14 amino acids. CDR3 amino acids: CASSPRGYYNEQFF. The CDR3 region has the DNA TGTGCCAGCAGTCCCCGGGGATACTACAATGAGCAGTTCTTC.

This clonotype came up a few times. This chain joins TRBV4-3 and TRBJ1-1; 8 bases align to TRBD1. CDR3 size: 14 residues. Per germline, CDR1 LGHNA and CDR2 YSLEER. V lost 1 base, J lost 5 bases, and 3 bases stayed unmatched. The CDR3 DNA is TGCGCCAGCAGCCAAGTATACAGGGGGACTGAAGCTTTCTTT. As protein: CASSQVYRGTEAFF.

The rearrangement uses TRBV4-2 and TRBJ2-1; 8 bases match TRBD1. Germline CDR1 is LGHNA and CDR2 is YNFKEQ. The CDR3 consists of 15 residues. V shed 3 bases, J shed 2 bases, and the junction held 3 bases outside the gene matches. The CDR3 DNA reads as TGTGCCAGCAGCCATGGACAGGGTCCCTACAATGAGCAGTTCTTC. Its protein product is CASSHGQGPYNEQFF.

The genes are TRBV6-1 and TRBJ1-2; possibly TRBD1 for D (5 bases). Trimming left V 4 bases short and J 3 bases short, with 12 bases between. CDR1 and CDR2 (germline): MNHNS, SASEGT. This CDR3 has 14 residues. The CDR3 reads CASSAGGWDYGYTF. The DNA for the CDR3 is TGTGCCAGCAGTGCTGGGGGGTGGGACTATGGCTACACCTTC.

The CDR3: CSVGEGDEQYF. CDR3 coding DNA: TGCAGCGTTGGGGAGGGCGACGAGCAGTACTTC. The chain has TRBV29-1 and TRBJ2-7; TRBD2 matches 7 bases. The V and J ends lost 4 bases and 5 bases, in that order; junction bases with no gene match: 2. Germline V gene sequence: CDR1 SQVTM, CDR2 ANQGSEA. The CDR3 is 11 residues long.

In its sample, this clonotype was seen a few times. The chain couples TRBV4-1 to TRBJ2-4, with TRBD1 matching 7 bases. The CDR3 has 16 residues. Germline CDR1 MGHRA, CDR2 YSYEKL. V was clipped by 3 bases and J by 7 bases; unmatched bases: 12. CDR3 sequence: CASSQGWTGLGNIQYF. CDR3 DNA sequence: TGCGCCAGCAGCCAGGGTTGGACAGGATTAGGTAACATTCAGTACTTC.

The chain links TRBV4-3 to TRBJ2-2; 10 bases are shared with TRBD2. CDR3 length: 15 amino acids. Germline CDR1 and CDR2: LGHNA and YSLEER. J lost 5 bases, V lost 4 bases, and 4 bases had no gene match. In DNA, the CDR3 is TGCGCCAGCAGCCGTAGCGGGGGGAGTACCGGGGAGCTGTTTTTT. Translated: CASSRSGGSTGELFF.

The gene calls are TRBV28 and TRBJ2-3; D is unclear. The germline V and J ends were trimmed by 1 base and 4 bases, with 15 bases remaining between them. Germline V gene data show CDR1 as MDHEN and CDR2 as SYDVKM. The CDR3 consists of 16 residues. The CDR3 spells CASSLFAWQRADTQYF. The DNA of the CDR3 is TGTGCCAGCAGTTTATTCGCCTGGCAGCGCGCAGATACGCAGTATTTT.

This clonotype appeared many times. This CDR3 reads CASSYPAGYTDTQYF. DNA of the CDR3: TGTGCCAGCAGTTACCCTGCGGGGTACACAGATACGCAGTATTTT. The genes are TRBV6-2 or TRBV6-3 and TRBJ2-3; TRBD2 might be the D (6 bases). The V end was cut by 2 bases, the J end by 2 bases, with 11 bases between. The CDR3 contains 15 residues. From germline, CDR1 is MNHEY and CDR2 SVGEGT.

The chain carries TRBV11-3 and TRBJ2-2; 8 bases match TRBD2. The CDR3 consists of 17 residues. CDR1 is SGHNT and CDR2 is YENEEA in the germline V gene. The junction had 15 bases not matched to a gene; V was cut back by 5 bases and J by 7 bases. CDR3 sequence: CASSPRGTSRRDGELFF. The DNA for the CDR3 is TGTGCCAGCAGCCCAAGAGGGACTAGTCGGCGGGACGGGGAGCTGTTTTTT.

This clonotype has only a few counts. The CDR3 nucleotides are TGTGCCATCCTTCCGGTGGGCGGTAGGGCCTACAATGAGCAGTTCTTC. This codes for CAILPVGGRAYNEQFF. The V call is TRBV9, the J call TRBJ2-1, with D uncertain. Germline V CDR1 and CDR2: SGDLS, YYNGEE. The CDR3 contains 16 residues. The V end lost 9 bases, the J end lost 2 bases, and 21 bases lay between the germline ends.

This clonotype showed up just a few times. The CDR3 is CASSLGLAGASAPYNEQFF. The CDR3 DNA follows: TGTGCCAGCAGCTTGGGACTAGCGGGGGCCAGTGCCCCCTACAATGAGCAGTTCTTC. The chain combines TRBV11-2 with TRBJ2-1, with 14 positions matching TRBD2. In germline, CDR1 is SGHAT, CDR2 FQNNGV. The CDR3 has 19 amino acids. Losses at the gene ends were 3 bases for V and 2 bases for J; bases not matched to a gene: 9.

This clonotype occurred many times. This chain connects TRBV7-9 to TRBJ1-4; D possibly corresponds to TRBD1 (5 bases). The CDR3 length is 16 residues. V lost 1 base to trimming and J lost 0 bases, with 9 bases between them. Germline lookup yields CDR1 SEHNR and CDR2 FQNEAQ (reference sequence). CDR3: CASSLDETATNEKLFF. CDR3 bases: TGTGCCAGCAGCTTAGACGAGACAGCAACTAATGAAAAACTGTTTTTT. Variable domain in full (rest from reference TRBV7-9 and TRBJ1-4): DTGVSQNPRHKITKRGQNVTFRCDPISEHNRLYWYRQTLGQGPEFLTYFQNEAQLEKSRLLSDRFSAERPKGSFSTLEIQRTEQGDSAMYLCASSLDETATNEKLFFGSGTQLSVL.

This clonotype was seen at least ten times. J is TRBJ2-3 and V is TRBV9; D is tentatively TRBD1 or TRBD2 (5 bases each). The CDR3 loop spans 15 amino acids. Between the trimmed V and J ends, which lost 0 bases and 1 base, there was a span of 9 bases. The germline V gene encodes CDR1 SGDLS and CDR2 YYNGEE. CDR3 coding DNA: TGTGCCAGCAGCGTAGTCGGGGCCGGCACAGATACGCAGTATTTT. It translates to CASSVVGAGTDTQYF.

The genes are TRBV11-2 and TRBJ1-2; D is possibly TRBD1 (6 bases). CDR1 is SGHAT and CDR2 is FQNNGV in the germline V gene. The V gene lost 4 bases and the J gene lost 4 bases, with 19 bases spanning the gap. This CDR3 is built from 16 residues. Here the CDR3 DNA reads TGTGCCAGCAGCTCTCCAAAGGGGGTATCCCCCTATGGCTACACCTTC. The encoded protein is CASSSPKGVSPYGYTF. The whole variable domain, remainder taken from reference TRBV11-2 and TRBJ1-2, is EAGVAQSPRYKIIEKRQSVAFWCNPISGHATLYWYQQILGQGPKLLIQFQNNGVVDDSQLPKDRFSAERLKGVDSTLKIQPAKLEDSAVYLCASSSPKGVSPYGYTFGSGTRLTVV.

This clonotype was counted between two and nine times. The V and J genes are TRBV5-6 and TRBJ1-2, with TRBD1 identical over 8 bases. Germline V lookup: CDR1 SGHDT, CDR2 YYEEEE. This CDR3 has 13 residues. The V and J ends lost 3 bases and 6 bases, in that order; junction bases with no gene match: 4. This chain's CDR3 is CASSSTGVHGYTF. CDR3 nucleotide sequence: TGTGCCAGCAGCTCGACAGGGGTACATGGCTACACCTTC.

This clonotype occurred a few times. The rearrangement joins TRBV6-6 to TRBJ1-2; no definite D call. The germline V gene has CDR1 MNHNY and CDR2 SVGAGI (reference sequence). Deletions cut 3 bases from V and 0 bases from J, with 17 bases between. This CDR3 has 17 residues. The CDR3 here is CASSYSGSPSPNYGYTF. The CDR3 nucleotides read TGTGCCAGCAGTTATTCGGGGTCGCCCTCCCCTAACTATGGCTACACCTTC.

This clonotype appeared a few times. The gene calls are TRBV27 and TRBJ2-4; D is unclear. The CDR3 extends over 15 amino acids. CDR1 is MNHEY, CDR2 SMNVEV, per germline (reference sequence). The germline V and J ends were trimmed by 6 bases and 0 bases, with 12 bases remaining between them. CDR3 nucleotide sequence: TGTGCCAGCAGGCGACTGGCTCTAGCCAAAAACATTCAGTACTTC. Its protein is CASRRLALAKNIQYF.

Here the CDR3 reads CASSLDGGSTDTQYF. Here the CDR3 DNA reads TGCGCCAGCAGCTTGGACGGGGGTAGCACAGATACGCAGTATTTT. The rearrangement links TRBV5-1 to TRBJ2-3; TRBD2 might be the D (6 bases). Trimming cost V 0 bases and J 0 bases, with 8 bases left between them. This CDR3 spans 15 amino acids. Looked up from germline, CDR1 is SGHRS and CDR2 is YFSETQ.

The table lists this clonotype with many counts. Here the CDR3 DNA reads TGTGCCAGCAGTCACTCTAATGCCCAGACCCAGTACTTC. This codes for CASSHSNAQTQYF. The chain has TRBV12-3 or TRBV12-4 and TRBJ2-5; D gene ambiguous. The CDR3 runs to 13 residues. V gave up 5 bases and J gave up 6 bases, with 13 bases separating them.